These 2 T cell receptor beta chains were all obtained from the same sample, sequenced in a study of CD8 T cells in Susac syndrome. The RNA, roughly 0.5 to 1 ug, was put through reverse transcription using random hexamers. Each CDR3 protein is one row after TCRdb ran MiXCR on the immunoSEQ multiplex PCR reads. The table shows under 200,000 distinct CDR3 sequences, with nearly 97% occurring only once. Source material: CD4+ T cells from PBMCs. These receptors were collected from a human donor with Susac syndrome.

This chain uses TRBV12-3 or TRBV12-4 with TRBJ1-2; the D gene is possibly TRBD1 (5 bases). This CDR3 comprises 14 residues. Trimming removed 3 bases at V and 3 bases at J, with 11 bases between. CDR3 in DNA: TGTGCCAGCAGTTTCGCGACAGAGGACTATGGCTACACCTTC. Its translation is CASSFATEDYGYTF.

The rearrangement uses TRBV24-1 and TRBJ1-5; D remains unclear. Germline V gene lookup returns CDR1 KGHDR and CDR2 SFDVKD. The ends were cut back, 2 bases at V and 7 bases at J, with 17 bases in the middle. The CDR3 extends over 16 amino acids. CDR3 protein: CATSDSRHGLGQPQHF. Written as DNA, the CDR3 is TGTGCCACCAGTGATTCGAGGCACGGATTGGGCCAGCCCCAGCATTTT.